This TCR beta chain comes out of a study of blood T cell repertoires in COVID-19. The CDR3 loop spans 13 amino acids. V was cut by 1 base and J by 4 bases, with 5 bases left in between. Germline CDR1 SGHVS, CDR2 FNYEAQ. Assay: immunoSEQ multiplex PCR; the TCRdb copy retains only in-frame clones and omits some. The data contain around 100,000 clones, 88% of them seen just once; the ten biggest clones take up under 7%. This clone was seen more than once but under ten times. The sequenced material came from peripheral blood. The chain links TRBV7-6 to TRBJ1-5; D is unclear. This receptor was identified in a woman aged 55-75 years with acute or convalescent COVID-19. The chain's CDR3 is CASSLVQNQPQHF. The CDR3 DNA is TGTGCCAGCAGCTTAGTACAGAATCAGCCCCAGCATTTT.